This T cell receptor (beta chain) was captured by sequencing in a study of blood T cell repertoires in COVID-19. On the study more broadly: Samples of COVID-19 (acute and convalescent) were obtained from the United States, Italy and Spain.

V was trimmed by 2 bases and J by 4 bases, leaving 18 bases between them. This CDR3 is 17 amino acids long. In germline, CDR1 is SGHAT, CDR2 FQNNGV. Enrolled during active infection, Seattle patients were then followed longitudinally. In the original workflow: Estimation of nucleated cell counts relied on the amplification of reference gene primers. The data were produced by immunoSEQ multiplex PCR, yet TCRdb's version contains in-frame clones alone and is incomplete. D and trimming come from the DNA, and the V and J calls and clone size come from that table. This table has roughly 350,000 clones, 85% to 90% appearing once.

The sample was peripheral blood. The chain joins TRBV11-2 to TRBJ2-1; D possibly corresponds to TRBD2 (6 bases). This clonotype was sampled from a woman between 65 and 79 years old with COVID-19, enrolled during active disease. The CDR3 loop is CASSLNPSIGGYNEQFF. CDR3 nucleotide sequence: TGTGCCAGCAGCTTAAACCCATCCATTGGGGGGTACAATGAGCAGTTCTTC.